These 21 T cell receptor beta chains were all obtained from the same sample, sequenced in a study of CD8+CD57+ T cells in acquired aplastic anemia. The sequenced patients had an expansion of CD8+CD57+ cells seen by flow cytometry. Profiling of TCR beta VDJ combinations and CDR3 sequences used genomic DNA as template. TCRdb ran MiXCR on the reads and lists one entry per CDR3 protein. The table records approximately 120,000 distinct CDR3 sequences, almost 40% of them present only once. Sequences were obtained from sorted CD4+, CD8+, or CD8+CD57+ T cells (not recorded which) from PBMCs. Every receptor here comes from a human donor with aplastic anemia.

This clonotype showed up just once. The rearrangement uses TRBV5-6 and TRBJ2-7; D is unclear. This CDR3 spans 14 amino acids. Trimming cost V 0 bases and J 4 bases, with 11 bases left between them. Looked up from germline, CDR1 is SGHDT and CDR2 is YYEEEE. The CDR3 DNA reads as TGTGCCAGCAGCTTGGCAGGTAGAATATACGAGCAGTACTTC. Translation gives CASSLAGRIYEQYF.

This chain joins TRBV10-3 and TRBJ2-1, with 7 positions matching TRBD2. The germline gives CDR1 ENHRY, CDR2 SYGVKD. CDR3 length: 17 amino acids. With V trimmed by 0 bases and J by 7 bases, 12 bases remained unmatched. The CDR3 region is CAISESGWRGIGNEQFF. The CDR3 DNA is TGTGCCATCAGTGAGTCGGGTTGGCGGGGGATTGGGAATGAGCAGTTCTTC.

This clonotype was counted only a few times. The V gene is TRBV29-1, the J gene TRBJ1-1; TRBD1 aligns across 8 bases. The length of the CDR3 is 15 residues. Germline trimming cut 7 bases from V and 0 bases from J; bases unmatched to any gene: 10. The germline gives CDR1 SQVTM, CDR2 ANQGSEA. The CDR3 DNA follows: TGCAGCGGCAGACAGGGGTGGGGAATGAACACTGAAGCTTTCTTT. It translates to CSGRQGWGMNTEAFF.

V usage is TRBV5-1 and J usage is TRBJ2-2; D perhaps matches TRBD1 (5 bases). Looked up from germline, CDR1 is SGHRS and CDR2 is YFSETQ. The CDR3 has 12 amino acids. The V end lost 7 bases, the J end lost 6 bases, and 10 bases lay between the germline ends. CDR3 bases: TGCGCCAGCCTACAGGAAGCCGGGGAGCTGTTTTTT. Translating it yields CASLQEAGELFF.

This clonotype was counted at least ten times. The chain recombines TRBV29-1 with TRBJ2-3; no clear D gene. The CDR3 runs 13 residues. V was pared by 1 base and J by 2 bases, with 7 bases between. Germline assignment: CDR1 SQVTM and CDR2 ANQGSEA. The CDR3 loop is CSVEVGNTDTQYF. The CDR3, as DNA: TGCAGCGTTGAAGTTGGGAACACAGATACGCAGTATTTT.

This clonotype was observed many times. CDR3 amino acids: CASSLDAGVVPYEQYV. CDR3 in DNA: TGTGCCAGCAGCTTAGATGCGGGGGTTGTCCCTTACGAGCAGTACGTC. The rearrangement links TRBV7-9 to TRBJ2-7, with 7 bases matching TRBD2. The CDR3 sequence is 16 residues long. CDR1 and CDR2 (germline): SEHNR, FQNEAQ (reference sequence). Trimming removed 1 base from V and 4 bases from J; junction bases left unmatched: 10.

As regards this clonotype: Since a much larger clone is just one base distant, this may be a read error. The V and J genes are TRBV6-5 and TRBJ1-5; possibly TRBD1 for D (5 bases). The CDR3 is 15 residues long. The germline CDR1 and CDR2 sequences are MNHEY and SVGAGI. The DNA of the CDR3 is TGTGCCAGCAGTTACGACAGATTAAGCAGTCAGCCCCAGCATTTT. This gives the protein CASSYDRLSSQPQHF.

V and J are TRBV10-3 and TRBJ1-5; no definite D call. V lost 3 bases to trimming and J lost 0 bases, with 6 bases between them. The length of the CDR3 is 14 residues. Germline values: CDR1 ENHRY, CDR2 SYGVKD. The CDR3 DNA reads TGTGCCATCAGTGACATTAATAGCAATCAGCCCCAGCATTTT. Protein sequence: CAISDINSNQPQHF.

This clonotype has a count of ten or more. The chain uses TRBV20-1 and TRBJ1-3; no firm D call. Trimming stripped 6 bases from V and 4 bases from J, with 10 bases between. This CDR3 has 12 amino acids. Germline lookup yields CDR1 DFQATT and CDR2 SNEGSKA (reference sequence). The CDR3 nucleotides are TGCAGTGCCCTCACAAGGGGAAACACCATATATTTT. This sequence encodes CSALTRGNTIYF.

A single count supports this clonotype. The chain carries TRBV7-9 and TRBJ2-7; D not certain. The CDR3 extends over 13 amino acids. V lost 5 bases and J 1 base, leaving 9 bases between the germline ends. Germline assignment: CDR1 SEHNR and CDR2 FQNEAQ (reference sequence). The chain's CDR3 is CASSPHTSYEQYF. In DNA form, the CDR3 reads TGTGCCAGCAGCCCCCATACTTCCTACGAGCAGTACTTC. The full variable domain, with the rest looked up from reference TRBV7-9 and TRBJ2-7, is DTGVSQNPRHKITKRGQNVTFRCDPISEHNRLYWYRQTLGQGPEFLTYFQNEAQLEKSRLLSDRFSAERPKGSFSTLEIQRTEQGDSAMYLCASSPHTSYEQYFGPGTRLTVT.

This clonotype showed up many times. The J gene is TRBJ1-6, the V gene TRBV20-1; the D gene is possibly TRBD1 (5 bases). The CDR3 is 15 amino acids. Germline V gene data show CDR1 as DFQATT and CDR2 as SNEGSKA (reference sequence). The V gene lost 6 bases and the J gene lost 6 bases, with 18 bases spanning the gap. The CDR3 spells CSALVRGYGNSPLHF. The CDR3 coding sequence is TGCAGTGCCCTCGTACGGGGGTATGGTAATTCACCCCTCCACTTT.

This clonotype was counted ten times or more. This chain uses TRBV3-1 with TRBJ2-5; D is perhaps TRBD1 or TRBD2 (6 bases each). Germline loops: CDR1 LGHDT, CDR2 YNNKEL (reference sequence). This CDR3 is 11 amino acids long. Trimming pared 5 bases from V and 14 bases from J, leaving 15 bases between. CDR3 bases: TGTGCCAGCAGCACAGGGACTCTGCAATACTTC. It yields the protein CASSTGTLQYF.

On this clonotype itself: Germline and junction disagree at one end, which may indicate a read error. This chain joins TRBV5-5 and TRBJ1-1, with D unclear. The CDR3 is made up of 13 amino acids. Germline loops: CDR1 SGHKS, CDR2 YYEKEE (reference sequence). CDR3 amino acids: CAGSLGRVTEAFF. CDR3 DNA: TGTGCCGGCAGCTTAGGGAGGGTCACTGAAGCTTTCTTT.

This clonotype was seen at least ten times. V usage is TRBV9 and J usage is TRBJ1-5, with TRBD1 matching 9 bases. The length of the CDR3 is 15 residues. Germline V gene data show CDR1 as SGDLS and CDR2 as YYNGEE. Unmatched junction bases numbered 6, after V lost 3 bases and J lost 5 bases. This CDR3 is CASSAGQGRDQPQHF. The CDR3 bases are TGTGCCAGCAGCGCAGGACAGGGGAGAGATCAGCCCCAGCATTTT. The complete variable domain, with remaining parts taken from reference TRBV9 and TRBJ1-5, reads DSGVTQTPKHLITATGQRVTLRCSPRSGDLSVYWYQQSLDQGLQFLIQYYNGEERAKGNILERFSAQQFPDLHSELNLSSLELGDSALYFCASSAGQGRDQPQHFGDGTRLSIL.

This clonotype was seen repeatedly, ten times or more. The chain has TRBV4-3 and TRBJ2-7, with 13 bases identical to TRBD2. Germline lookup yields CDR1 LGHNA and CDR2 YSLEER. V trimming: 4 bases; J trimming: 7 bases; junction bases outside the gene matches: 10. CDR3 length: 16 residues. CDR3 residues: CASSRTGLAGAEEQYF. The CDR3 DNA reads TGCGCCAGCAGCCGCACCGGACTAGCGGGGGCGGAGGAGCAGTACTTC.

This clonotype was picked up many times. The CDR3 here is CASSPRLTSSGNTIYF. The DNA of the CDR3 is TGTGCCAGCAGCCCCCGACTTACAAGCTCTGGAAACACCATATATTTT. The chain links TRBV9 to TRBJ1-3; D call uncertain. The germline CDR1 and CDR2 sequences are SGDLS and YYNGEE. The CDR3 has 16 amino acids. V lost 4 bases and J lost 0, with 14 bases in between. Supplemented by reference TRBV9 and TRBJ1-3, the full variable domain reads DSGVTQTPKHLITATGQRVTLRCSPRSGDLSVYWYQQSLDQGLQFLIQYYNGEERAKGNILERFSAQQFPDLHSELNLSSLELGDSALYFCASSPRLTSSGNTIYFGEGSWLTVV.

This chain uses TRBV18 with TRBJ1-2; tentative D call: TRBD1 (6 bases). The V and J ends lost 4 bases and 2 bases respectively, with 11 bases between them. CDR3 length equals 14 residues. Germline lookup yields CDR1 KGHSH and CDR2 LQKENI. CDR3 residues: CASSRDRTNYGYTF. The CDR3 region has the DNA TGTGCCAGCTCACGAGACAGGACCAACTATGGCTACACCTTC. Drawing the rest from reference TRBV18 and TRBJ1-2, the complete variable domain is NAGVMQNPRHLVRRRGQEARLRCSPMKGHSHVYWYRQLPEEGLKFMVYLQKENIIDESGMPKERFSAEFPKEGPSILRIQQVVRGDSAAYFCASSRDRTNYGYTFGSGTRLTVV.

At least ten counts were recorded for this clonotype. The V and J genes are TRBV6-2 or TRBV6-3 and TRBJ1-2, with TRBD1 as a possible D gene (6 bases). V lost 7 bases to trimming and J lost 6 bases, with 18 bases between them. The germline gives CDR1 MNHEY, CDR2 SVGEGT. There are 14 residues in the CDR3. CDR3 loop: CASTFGTSLDGYTF. The CDR3 DNA sequence: TGTGCCAGCACCTTCGGGACATCCCTCGATGGCTACACCTTC.

The chain links TRBV10-1 to TRBJ2-7; D possibly corresponds to TRBD1 (6 bases). The V gene's germline CDR1 is WNHNN and CDR2 SYGVQD (reference sequence). V gave up 10 bases and J gave up 7 bases, with 17 bases separating them. The CDR3 covers 12 residues. CDR3: CANMGAPGEQYF. The CDR3 DNA sequence: TGCGCCAACATGGGGGCCCCTGGGGAGCAGTACTTC.

This clonotype was seen repeatedly, ten times or more. The chain combines TRBV10-1 with TRBJ2-1; 9 bases are shared with TRBD1. The CDR3 sequence is 14 residues long. V gave up 5 bases and J gave up 8 bases; unmatched junction bases: 7. Germline V lookup: CDR1 WNHNN, CDR2 SYGVQD (reference sequence). As DNA, the CDR3 is TGCGCCAGCAGTAAGGACAGGGGTGGAGATGAGCAGTTCTTC. As protein: CASSKDRGGDEQFF.

This clonotype was found many times. V and J are TRBV7-2 and TRBJ1-1, with 9 bases lining up with TRBD1. Germline CDR1 is SGHTA and CDR2 is FQGNSA. CDR3 size: 17 residues. The J segment lost 3 bases and the V segment lost 1 base, leaving 9 bases of the junction unmatched. The CDR3 region has the DNA TGTGCCAGCAGCTTAGTGGGGACAGGGAGAAGGTACACTGAAGCTTTCTTT. As protein: CASSLVGTGRRYTEAFF.